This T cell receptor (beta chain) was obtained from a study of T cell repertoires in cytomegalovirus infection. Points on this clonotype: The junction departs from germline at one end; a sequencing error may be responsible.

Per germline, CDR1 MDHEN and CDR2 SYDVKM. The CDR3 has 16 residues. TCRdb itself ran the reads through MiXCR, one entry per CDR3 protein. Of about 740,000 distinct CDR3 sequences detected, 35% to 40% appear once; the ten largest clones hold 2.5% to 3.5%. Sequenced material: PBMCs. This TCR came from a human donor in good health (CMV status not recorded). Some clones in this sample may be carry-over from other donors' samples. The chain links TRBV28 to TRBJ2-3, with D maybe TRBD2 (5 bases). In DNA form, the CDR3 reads TGTGCCATCAGTTTACGGGGTCGTGGGCGGACAGATACGCAGTATTTT. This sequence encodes CAISLRGRGRTDTQYF.